This is a list of T cell receptor beta chains from one sample in a study of identical twins. One entry per CDR3 protein results from TCRdb running MiXCR on the 5' RACE reads. The sample lists about 210,000 distinct CDR3 sequences; roughly a tenth were seen once. Sequencing input: memory (CD45RO+) T cells sorted from blood. These TCRs come from a woman aged 18 to 35 in good health. Both conserved end residues are part of each CDR3. The D gene is left open where the match is weak. Size is stated for part of the rows, as once, few or many counts, or as a class when the clone is expanded.

j_gene	d_gene	abundance	v_gene	CDR3aa	CDR3nt
TRBJ1-1	NA	NA	TRBV3-1	CASSKGPGEAFF	TGTGCCAGCAGCAAGGGTCCCGGGGAAGCTTTCTTT
TRBJ2-1	TRBD2	many	TRBV5-1	CASSQGTTGREQFF	TGCGCCAGCAGCCAAGGGACTACAGGAAGAGAGCAGTTCTTC
TRBJ2-7	TRBD1	NA	TRBV20-1	CSARPGTGVFEQYF	TGCAGTGCTAGACCCGGGACAGGGGTTTTCGAGCAGTACTTC
TRBJ2-3	NA	NA	TRBV6-2/TRBV6-3	CASRRDFGTDTQYF	TGTGCCAGCAGGCGGGACTTCGGCACAGATACGCAGTATTTT
TRBJ2-1	TRBD2	many	TRBV20-1	CSATDGTSGSYNEQFF	TGCAGTGCTACCGACGGGACTAGCGGCTCCTACAATGAGCAGTTCTTC
TRBJ2-3	NA	few	TRBV2	CASSEIAYTDTQYF	TGTGCCAGCAGTGAAATAGCCTACACAGATACGCAGTATTTT
TRBJ1-5	NA	NA	TRBV5-6	CASSLFGGSNQPQHF	TGTGCCAGCAGCTTGTTTGGAGGGAGCAATCAGCCCCAGCATTTT
TRBJ2-7	NA	NA	TRBV7-9	CASSSGGRTYEQYF	TGTGCCAGCAGCTCCGGAGGCAGGACATACGAGCAGTACTTC
TRBJ2-1	NA	few	TRBV20-1	CSARAPTSELEQFF	TGCAGTGCTAGAGCCCCTACATCGGAGCTTGAGCAGTTCTTC
TRBJ2-3	NA	NA	TRBV7-9	CASSPISTDTQYF	TGTGCCAGCAGCCCCATAAGTACAGATACGCAGTATTTT
TRBJ1-6	NA	NA	TRBV20-1	CSARGYREWGSPLHF	TGCAGTGCTAGAGGTTACAGGGAGTGGGGCTCACCCCTCCACTTT
TRBJ1-2	NA	NA	TRBV11-3	CASRLNYRVSNYGYTF	TGTGCCAGCAGACTTAACTACCGGGTCTCTAACTATGGCTACACCTTC
TRBJ2-6	NA	many	TRBV7-9	CASSLGVPGANVLTF	TGTGCCAGCAGCTTAGGCGTACCCGGGGCCAACGTCCTGACTTTC
TRBJ2-7	NA	NA	TRBV18	CASSPNRFPLVGEQYF	TGTGCCAGCTCACCTAATCGGTTTCCCCTGGTGGGCGAGCAGTACTTC
TRBJ1-4	NA	few	TRBV6-2/TRBV6-3	CALRILFF	TGTGCCCTAAGGATACTGTTTTTT
TRBJ2-3	NA	few	TRBV7-6	CASSPGARNTQYF	TGTGCCAGCAGCCCGGGGGCTAGGAATACGCAGTATTTT
TRBJ1-6	NA	NA	TRBV7-6	CASSHEAGRGSPLHF	TGTGCCAGCAGCCACGAGGCGGGTCGGGGTTCACCCCTCCACTTT
TRBJ2-5	TRBD2	few	TRBV6-1	CASKHLADQETQYF	TGTGCCAGCAAGCATCTAGCGGACCAAGAGACCCAGTACTTC
TRBJ2-1	NA	few	TRBV15	CATSRDLSNNEQFF	TGTGCCACCAGCAGAGATCTCAGTAACAATGAGCAGTTCTTC
TRBJ2-7	NA	few	TRBV2	CAWRALGEQYF	TGTGCCTGGAGAGCTCTTGGGGAGCAGTACTTC
TRBJ1-6	NA	few	TRBV15	CATKDSTYNSPLHF	TGTGCCACCAAGGATTCTACGTATAATTCACCCCTCCACTTT
TRBJ2-5	TRBD2	few	TRBV20-1	CSGTRGTTQYF	TGCAGCGGGACTAGGGGGACGACCCAGTACTTC
TRBJ1-1	TRBD1	NA	TRBV15	CATSRRDRGEAFF	TGTGCCACCAGCAGAAGAGACAGGGGGGAAGCTTTCTTT
TRBJ2-1	TRBD2	few	TRBV20-1	CSATSIERREGNEQFF	TGCAGTGCTACGAGTATAGAACGGCGGGAGGGCAATGAGCAGTTCTTC
TRBJ1-1	TRBD1	few	TRBV7-2	CASSGQGSVTEAFF	TGTGCCAGCAGCGGACAGGGGTCAGTAACTGAAGCTTTCTTT
TRBJ2-7	NA	NA	TRBV29-1	CSVLLVDSSYEQYF	TGCAGCGTTCTACTCGTGGACAGCTCCTACGAGCAGTACTTC
TRBJ1-4	TRBD1	few	TRBV7-9	CAGTTGGAYEKLFF	TGTGCCGGGACCACAGGGGGCGCGTATGAAAAACTGTTTTTT
TRBJ2-2	TRBD2	NA	TRBV11-2	CASRVRGAGGKYTGELFF	TGTGCCAGCAGGGTTCGAGGGGCGGGAGGCAAGTACACCGGGGAGCTGTTTTTT
TRBJ2-3	NA	NA	TRBV2	CASRPDSRTDTQYF	TGTGCCAGCAGACCGGACAGCCGCACAGATACGCAGTATTTT
TRBJ1-1	NA	NA	TRBV12-3/TRBV12-4	CASSPGYTEAFF	TGTGCCAGCTCTCCGGGGTACACTGAAGCTTTCTTT
TRBJ2-7	NA	NA	TRBV5-6	CASSLEGHPSYEQYF	TGTGCCAGCAGCTTGGAGGGACACCCCTCCTACGAGCAGTACTTC
TRBJ1-2	NA	NA	TRBV5-1	CASSPGWVTGPYF	TGCGCCAGCAGCCCGGGATGGGTGACGGGCCCCTATTTC
TRBJ2-7	NA	many	TRBV5-1	CASSSDNSYEQYF	TGCGCCAGCAGCTCCGACAACTCCTACGAGCAGTACTTC
TRBJ2-4	NA	NA	TRBV29-1	CSAADSKNIQYF	TGCAGCGCCGCGGACTCCAAAAACATTCAGTACTTC
TRBJ1-2	TRBD1	NA	TRBV18	CASSGTVIYGYTF	TGTGCCAGCTCAGGGACAGTGATCTATGGCTACACCTTC
TRBJ2-1	TRBD2	few	TRBV3-1	CASSRLAGLYNEQFF	TGTGCCAGCAGCCGTCTAGCGGGCCTTTACAATGAGCAGTTCTTC
TRBJ2-1	TRBD2	few	TRBV7-2	CASSSRTSGRTNEQFF	TGTGCCAGCAGCTCACGGACTAGCGGGAGAACCAATGAGCAGTTCTTC
TRBJ2-1	TRBD2	NA	TRBV6-7	CASSCSGRGPNNEQFF	TGTGCCAGCAGTTGTAGCGGGAGAGGCCCCAACAATGAGCAGTTCTTC
TRBJ1-6	NA	few	TRBV6-5	CASSYSRTVNSPLHF	TGTGCCAGCAGTTACTCGAGGACAGTTAATTCACCCCTCCACTTT
TRBJ2-7	NA	NA	TRBV25-1	CASSELPGPVGAYEQYF	TGTGCCAGCAGTGAATTGCCGGGACCCGTTGGGGCCTACGAGCAGTACTTC
TRBJ2-4	NA	few	TRBV4-3	CASSFAWDSGAIQYF	TGCGCCAGCAGCTTCGCTTGGGACTCTGGGGCCATTCAGTACTTC
TRBJ2-3	NA	many	TRBV7-9	CASSLASGTDTQYF	TGTGCCAGCAGCTTAGCTAGCGGCACAGATACGCAGTATTTT
TRBJ2-5	NA	NA	TRBV4-1	CASSQVGRQETQYF	TGCGCCAGCAGCCAAGTGGGGCGTCAAGAGACCCAGTACTTC
TRBJ1-3	NA	NA	TRBV7-6	CASSQSRGTGNTIYF	TGTGCCAGCAGCCAAAGTCGGGGGACTGGAAACACCATATATTTT
TRBJ2-2	NA	NA	TRBV12-3/TRBV12-4	CASQGPLRTGELFF	TGTGCCAGCCAGGGGCCCCTTAGGACCGGGGAGCTGTTTTTT
TRBJ2-7	TRBD1	many	TRBV6-4	CASSDGQGADEQYF	TGTGCCAGCAGTGATGGACAGGGGGCGGACGAGCAGTACTTC
TRBJ1-4	NA	NA	TRBV5-5	CASSLSGNEKLFF	TGTGCCAGCAGCTTGTCGGGTAATGAAAAACTGTTTTTT
TRBJ2-1	TRBD1	many	TRBV5-1	CASSASDRDYNEQFF	TGCGCCAGCAGCGCCTCGGACAGGGATTACAATGAGCAGTTCTTC
TRBJ1-1	TRBD1	few	TRBV5-1	CASSPGDRGTMNTEAFF	TGCGCCAGCAGTCCTGGGGACAGGGGGACAATGAACACTGAAGCTTTCTTT
TRBJ1-6	NA	many	TRBV6-4	CASSEELNSPLHF	TGTGCCAGCAGTGAAGAACTTAATTCACCCCTCCACTTT